These 21 T cell receptor beta chains were all obtained from the same sample, sequenced in a study of cytomegalovirus exposure and HLA in healthy donors. The PCR had 60 Vbeta and 13 Jbeta primers. Sequencing used immunoSEQ multiplex PCR; TCRdb keeps in-frame clones, though not all of them. The sample gives some 85,000 clones, roughly 80% of which show up once; about 2.9% is in the top ten. The sequencing sample was made of PBMCs. These receptors originate from a middle-aged man in good health and CMV-seronegative.

The chain employs TRBV19 and TRBJ1-1, with D unclear. The CDR3 runs 12 residues. Between the trimmed V and J ends, which lost 4 bases and 5 bases, there was a span of 8 bases. Germline V gene lookup returns CDR1 LNHDA and CDR2 SQIVND (reference sequence). CDR3 sequence (DNA): TGTGCCAGTAGTACCTTTCGGACTGAAGCTTTCTTT. It codes for CASSTFRTEAFF. Complete variable domain (other parts from reference TRBV19 and TRBJ1-1): DGGITQSPKYLFRKEGQNVTLSCEQNLNHDAMYWYRQDPGQGLRLIYYSQIVNDFQKGDIAEGYSVSREKKESFPLTVTSAQKNPTAFYLCASSTFRTEAFFGQGTRLTVV.

The count of this clone is one. This chain uses TRBV5-1 with TRBJ2-7, with TRBD1 identical over 11 bases. Trimming removed 2 bases from V and 3 bases from J; junction bases left unmatched: 7. Germline CDR1 is SGHRS and CDR2 is YFSETQ. The CDR3 runs 16 residues. CDR3: CASSFRTGGNYYEQYF. The CDR3 DNA is TGCGCCAGCAGCTTTCGGACAGGGGGCAATTACTACGAGCAGTACTTC.

This sequence joins TRBV28 and TRBJ2-7, with D maybe TRBD2 (5 bases). Looked up from germline, CDR1 is MDHEN and CDR2 is SYDVKM. This CDR3 contains 13 residues. V was cut by 5 bases and J by 2 bases, with 10 bases left in between. The CDR3 coding sequence is TGTGCCAGCAGTCCGGACGGGGCCTACGAGCAGTACTTC. The encoded protein is CASSPDGAYEQYF.

The chain couples TRBV6-1 to TRBJ1-1; D may be TRBD1 (6 bases). CDR3 size: 13 residues. V lost 7 bases and J 3 bases, leaving 12 bases between the germline ends. Germline V CDR1 and CDR2: MNHNS, SASEGT. The CDR3 nucleotides are TGTGCCAGCAAGTTCGGGGGGCACACTGAAGCTTTCTTT. Protein product: CASKFGGHTEAFF.

The chain carries TRBV7-9 and TRBJ2-3, with D unclear. This CDR3 comprises 15 residues. V was cut by 5 bases and J by 4 bases, with 16 bases left in between. Germline CDR1 reads SEHNR; CDR2 reads FQNEAQ (reference sequence). As DNA, the CDR3 is TGTGCCAGCAGCCGTGAGACCAGGTTCCCAGATACGCAGTATTTT. This encodes CASSRETRFPDTQYF.

This chain connects TRBV5-1 to TRBJ1-1; perhaps TRBD1 as D (6 bases). CDR3 length: 14 residues. Trimming removed 2 bases from V and 2 bases from J, with 10 bases in between. CDR1 SGHRS and CDR2 YFSETQ come from the germline V gene. This CDR3 is CASSLLTGNTEAFF. CDR3 sequence (DNA): TGCGCCAGCAGCTTACTGACAGGTAACACTGAAGCTTTCTTT.

The chain employs TRBV4-3 and TRBJ2-2; 8 bases match TRBD1. With 4 bases clipped from V and 9 bases from J, the junction kept 10 bases outside the gene matches. The CDR3 totals 15 residues. Germline assignment: CDR1 LGHNA and CDR2 YSLEER. CDR3 sequence (DNA): TGCGCCAGCAGCCTGAGACAGGGGCAGGGGAGGGAGCTGTTTTTT. This sequence encodes CASSLRQGQGRELFF.

V gene TRBV4-3 combines with J gene TRBJ2-1; tentative D call: TRBD2 (6 bases). Germline V gives CDR1 LGHNA, CDR2 YSLEER. V lost 4 bases to trimming and J lost 3 bases, with 7 bases between them. The CDR3 covers 13 residues. This CDR3 is CASSLGGYNEQFF. The CDR3 DNA reads TGCGCCAGCAGCCTGGGGGGCTACAATGAGCAGTTCTTC.

This clone was observed once. The rearrangement joins TRBV4-3 to TRBJ2-7; D call uncertain. CDR1 LGHNA and CDR2 YSLEER come from the germline V gene. The CDR3 is made up of 15 amino acids. Trimming removed 1 base at V and 3 bases at J, with 13 bases between. The CDR3 nucleotides are TGCGCCAGCAGCCAAGGGCCAGGTCGAGTCTACGAGCAGTACTTC. Translation gives CASSQGPGRVYEQYF.

This chain links TRBV2 with TRBJ2-5, with D maybe TRBD1 (6 bases). V was clipped by 7 bases and J by 5 bases, with 14 bases between them. CDR1 and CDR2 (germline): SNHLY, FYNNEI. The CDR3 loop spans 13 amino acids. The CDR3 here is CASTQGLAETQYF. CDR3 nucleotides: TGTGCCAGCACCCAGGGGTTAGCGGAGACCCAGTACTTC.

The rearrangement links TRBV27 to TRBJ2-7; D perhaps matches TRBD2 (7 bases). The CDR3 length is 14 residues. Germline V lookup: CDR1 MNHEY, CDR2 SMNVEV (reference sequence). V was cut by 6 bases and J by 7 bases, with 19 bases left in between. The CDR3 sequence is CASRRGGPNNEQYF. CDR3 sequence (DNA): TGTGCCAGCAGGAGGGGGGGCCCGAATAATGAGCAGTACTTC.

This chain joins TRBV5-1 and TRBJ2-5; D perhaps matches TRBD1 (6 bases). The V and J ends lost 4 bases and 2 bases respectively, with 9 bases between them. Per the germline V gene, CDR1 is SGHRS and CDR2 is YFSETQ. The CDR3 totals 13 residues. CDR3 sequence (DNA): TGCGCCAGCAGCCCAGGACAGCAAGAGACCCAGTACTTC. It yields the protein CASSPGQQETQYF.

The J gene is TRBJ2-5, the V gene TRBV4-1; no clear D. Trimming removed 1 base from V and 2 bases from J, with 14 bases in between. The germline V gene encodes CDR1 MGHRA and CDR2 YSYEKL. This CDR3 has 16 residues. CDR3 sequence (DNA): TGCGCCAGCAGCCAAGTCGCGGTAGCTAGACAAGAGACCCAGTACTTC. Protein: CASSQVAVARQETQYF.

The V and J genes are TRBV5-4 and TRBJ2-5; D not resolved. Germline V gives CDR1 SGHNT, CDR2 YYREEE (reference sequence). Deletions cut 1 base from V and 3 bases from J, with 10 bases between. This CDR3 region has 14 residues. The CDR3 here is CASSLSVTEETQYF. The CDR3 bases are TGTGCCAGCAGCTTGTCGGTAACGGAAGAGACCCAGTACTTC. Looking up the rest from reference TRBV5-4 and TRBJ2-5 gives the full variable domain: ETGVTQSPTHLIKTRGQQVTLRCSSQSGHNTVSWYQQALGQGPQFIFQYYREEENGRGNFPPRFSGLQFPNYSSELNVNALELDDSALYLCASSLSVTEETQYFGPGTRLLVL.

A note on this clone: At one of its ends the junction is not consistent with the germline gene, which may arise from a read error. The sample contains more than one DNA sequence encoding this CDR3. This chain joins TRBV28 and TRBJ1-1, with D perhaps TRBD1 (6 bases). Germline values: CDR1 MDHEN, CDR2 SYDVKM. This CDR3 is built from 17 residues. For the CDR3, the DNA is TGTGCCAGCAGTCTTGAGGGGGGGGTCATAGGGTTCACTGAGGCTTTCTTT. The encoded protein is CASSLEGGVIGFTEAFF.

The J gene is TRBJ1-1, the V gene TRBV28; a weak D match, TRBD1 (6 bases). Germline CDR1 is MDHEN and CDR2 is SYDVKM. V was cut by 5 bases and J by 5 bases, with 12 bases left in between. The CDR3 is made up of 13 amino acids. Here the CDR3 DNA reads TGTGCCAGCAGTATACAGGGAGAAACTGAAGCTTTCTTT. Its protein product is CASSIQGETEAFF. The whole variable domain, filled in from reference TRBV28 and TRBJ1-1, reads DVKVTQSSRYLVKRTGEKVFLECVQDMDHENMFWYRQDPGLGLRLIYFSYDVKMKEKGDIPEGYSVSREKKERFSLILESASTNQTSMYLCASSIQGETEAFFGQGTRLTVV.

J is TRBJ2-1 and V is TRBV5-1; TRBD2 aligns across 7 bases. The length of the CDR3 is 15 residues. J lost 0 bases, V lost 4 bases, and 4 bases had no gene match. Per the germline V gene, CDR1 is SGHRS and CDR2 is YFSETQ. The CDR3 DNA sequence: TGCGCCAGCAGCCGGCGGGGGACCTCCTACAATGAGCAGTTCTTC. Translation: CASSRRGTSYNEQFF. Together with reference TRBV5-1 and TRBJ2-1, the CDR3 gives the full variable domain: KAGVTQTPRYLIKTRGQQVTLSCSPISGHRSVSWYQQTPGQGLQFLFEYFSETQRNKGNFPGRFSGRQFSNSRSEMNVSTLELGDSALYLCASSRRGTSYNEQFFGPGTRLTVL.

The J gene is TRBJ2-7, the V gene TRBV27; 7 bases agree with TRBD2. Unmatched junction bases numbered 6, after V lost 1 base and J lost 6 bases. Germline V gives CDR1 MNHEY, CDR2 SMNVEV (reference sequence). The CDR3 runs 14 residues. The CDR3: CASSLWGGPLEQYF. CDR3 coding DNA: TGTGCCAGCAGTTTATGGGGGGGTCCGCTCGAGCAGTACTTC.

The chain links TRBV6-1 to TRBJ1-2; D might be TRBD1 (6 bases). The CDR3 contains 15 residues. The germline V and J ends were trimmed by 5 bases and 6 bases, with 19 bases remaining between them. Germline values: CDR1 MNHNS, CDR2 SASEGT. The CDR3 reads CASSFYREGLDGYTF. The CDR3, as DNA: TGTGCCAGCAGTTTTTACAGGGAGGGATTAGATGGCTACACCTTC.

The J gene is TRBJ2-5, the V gene TRBV11-1; 13 nucleotides agree with TRBD2. Germline V CDR1 and CDR2: SGHAT, FQDESV (reference sequence). The junction had 9 bases not matched to a gene; V was cut back by 6 bases and J by 5 bases. The CDR3 is made up of 16 amino acids. CDR3 loop: CASRTRLAGGEETQYF. DNA of the CDR3: TGTGCCAGCAGAACTCGACTAGCGGGGGGAGAGGAGACCCAGTACTTC. The full variable domain, completed using reference TRBV11-1 and TRBJ2-5, is EAEVAQSPRYKITEKSQAVAFWCDPISGHATLYWYRQILGQGPELLVQFQDESVVDDSQLPKDRFSAERLKGVDSTLKIQPAELGDSAMYLCASRTRLAGGEETQYFGPGTRLLVL.

The chain employs TRBV7-2 and TRBJ1-5; 10 bases are a match to TRBD1. The V segment lost 5 bases and the J segment 9 bases; nucleotides outside the gene matches: 7. The CDR3 totals 14 residues. CDR1 SGHTA and CDR2 FQGNSA come from the germline V gene. CDR3 sequence reads: CASSPSGTGAPQHF. The CDR3 DNA reads TGTGCCAGCAGCCCGTCCGGGACAGGGGCGCCCCAGCATTTT.